This T cell receptor beta chain comes out of a study of blood T cell repertoires in COVID-19. Study-wide context: Both acute and convalescent COVID-19 samples were obtained from the United States, Italy and Spain. PBMCs, B-cell-depleted T cells, or T cells provided the cDNA or gDNA that made up the material.

Original methodology: Amplifying reference gene primers gave estimates of nucleated cell counts. Generated by immunoSEQ multiplex PCR, the TCRdb table keeps only in-frame clones and is missing some. D and trimming were read from the DNA, whereas the V and J calls and clone size are those reported in that table. This table has about 210,000 clones, 83% appearing once. This clone has a handful of counts. Trimming removed 4 bases from V and 2 bases from J, with 17 bases in between. There are 17 residues in the CDR3. Germline V gene sequence: CDR1 KGHDR, CDR2 SFDVKD. This receptor was identified in a middle-aged woman with active or convalescent COVID-19. Sequenced: peripheral blood. The rearrangement joins TRBV24-1 to TRBJ2-1; weak D call: TRBD2 (6 bases). CDR3 in DNA: TGTGCCACCAGTGACCCTAACAGACTAGTCCCCTACAATGAGCAGTTCTTC. Protein sequence: CATSDPNRLVPYNEQFF.